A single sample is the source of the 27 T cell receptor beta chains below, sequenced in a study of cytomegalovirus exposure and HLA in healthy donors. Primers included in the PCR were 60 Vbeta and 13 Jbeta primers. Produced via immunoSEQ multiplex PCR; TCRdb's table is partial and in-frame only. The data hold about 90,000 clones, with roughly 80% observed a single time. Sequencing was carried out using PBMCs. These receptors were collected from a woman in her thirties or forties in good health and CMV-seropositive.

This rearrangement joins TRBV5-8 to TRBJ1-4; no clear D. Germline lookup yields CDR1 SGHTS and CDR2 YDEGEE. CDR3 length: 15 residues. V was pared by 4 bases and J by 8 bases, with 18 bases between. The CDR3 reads CASSPRVAAGEKLFF. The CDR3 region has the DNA TGTGCCAGCAGCCCCAGAGTGGCGGCGGGGGAAAAACTGTTTTTT.

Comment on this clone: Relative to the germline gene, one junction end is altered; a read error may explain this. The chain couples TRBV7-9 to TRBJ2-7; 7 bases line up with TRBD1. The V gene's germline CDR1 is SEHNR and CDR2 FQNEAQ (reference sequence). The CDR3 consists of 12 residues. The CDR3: CSSSRQGYEQYF. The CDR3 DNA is TGTTCCAGCAGCCGACAGGGCTACGAGCAGTACTTC.

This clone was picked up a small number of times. CDR3 in amino acids: CASRGGGRPHEQYF. The DNA of the CDR3 is TGCGCCAGCAGAGGCGGCGGGAGGCCCCACGAGCAGTACTTC. This chain uses TRBV5-1 with TRBJ2-7; 8 nucleotides line up with TRBD2. From germline, CDR1 is SGHRS and CDR2 YFSETQ. V shed 5 bases, J shed 5 bases, and the junction held 9 bases outside the gene matches. CDR3 length equals 14 residues.

CDR3 in amino acids: CASSDQGNEQYF. The CDR3 region has the DNA TGTGCCAGCAGTGACCAGGGGAACGAGCAGTACTTC. The V gene is TRBV2, the J gene TRBJ2-7; the D gene is possibly TRBD1 (6 bases). The CDR3 is 12 residues long. CDR1 and CDR2 from the germline V gene are SNHLY and FYNNEI. V was trimmed by 3 bases and J by 5 bases, leaving 8 bases between them.

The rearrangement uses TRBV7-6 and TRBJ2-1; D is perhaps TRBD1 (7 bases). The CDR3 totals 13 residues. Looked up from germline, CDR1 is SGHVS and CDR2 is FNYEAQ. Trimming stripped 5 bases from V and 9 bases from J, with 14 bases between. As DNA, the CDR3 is TGTGCCAGCAGCACTCGCGGGACAGTTGAGCAGTTCTTC. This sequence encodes CASSTRGTVEQFF.

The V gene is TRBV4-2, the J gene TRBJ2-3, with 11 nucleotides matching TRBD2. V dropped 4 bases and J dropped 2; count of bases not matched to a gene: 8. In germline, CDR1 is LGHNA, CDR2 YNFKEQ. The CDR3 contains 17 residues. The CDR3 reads CASSPKILAGDTDTQYF. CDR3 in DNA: TGTGCCAGCAGCCCGAAAATACTAGCGGGAGACACAGATACGCAGTATTTT.

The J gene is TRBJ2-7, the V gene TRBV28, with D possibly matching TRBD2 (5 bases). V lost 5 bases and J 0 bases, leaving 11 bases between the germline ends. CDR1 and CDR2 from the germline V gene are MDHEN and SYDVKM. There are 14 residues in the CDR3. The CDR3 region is CASSLHGSSYEQYF. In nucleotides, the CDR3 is TGTGCCAGCAGTCTACATGGGAGCTCCTACGAGCAGTACTTC.

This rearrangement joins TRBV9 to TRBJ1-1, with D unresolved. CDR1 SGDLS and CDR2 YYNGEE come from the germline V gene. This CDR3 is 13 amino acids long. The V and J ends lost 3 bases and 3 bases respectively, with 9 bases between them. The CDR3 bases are TGTGCCAGCAGCGACGCGGTGGACACTGAAGCTTTCTTT. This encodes CASSDAVDTEAFF.

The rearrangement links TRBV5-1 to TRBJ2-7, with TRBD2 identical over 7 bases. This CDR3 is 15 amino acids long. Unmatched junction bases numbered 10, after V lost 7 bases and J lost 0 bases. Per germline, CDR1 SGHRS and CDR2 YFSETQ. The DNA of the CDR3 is TGCGCCAGCTCTAGGGAGGGTACTAGCTCCTACGAGCAGTACTTC. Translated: CASSREGTSSYEQYF.

Here the CDR3 DNA reads TGTGCCAGCAGCTTAGACGTCGGGGAAATGACGGTAAACACCGGGGAGCTGTTTTTT. Its protein product is CASSLDVGEMTVNTGELFF. This rearrangement joins TRBV7-2 to TRBJ2-2; tentatively, D is TRBD2 (5 bases). This CDR3 has 19 amino acids. Trimming shortened V by 1 base and J by 2 bases, and 20 bases separated the two germline ends. Germline CDR1 and CDR2: SGHTA and FQGNSA.

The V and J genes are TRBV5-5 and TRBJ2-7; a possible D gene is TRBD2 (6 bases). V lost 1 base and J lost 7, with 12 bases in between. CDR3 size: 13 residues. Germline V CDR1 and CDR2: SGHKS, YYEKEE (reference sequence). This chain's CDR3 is CASSLMRDLEQYF. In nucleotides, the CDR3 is TGTGCCAGCAGCTTGATGCGGGATTTGGAGCAGTACTTC.

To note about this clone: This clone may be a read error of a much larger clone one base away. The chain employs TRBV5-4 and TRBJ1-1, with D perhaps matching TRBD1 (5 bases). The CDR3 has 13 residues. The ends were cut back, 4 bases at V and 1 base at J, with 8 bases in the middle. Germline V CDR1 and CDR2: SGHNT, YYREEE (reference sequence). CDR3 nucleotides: TGTGCCAGCAGCCCGGGGGGGAACACTGAAGCTTTCTTT. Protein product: CASSPGGNTEAFF.

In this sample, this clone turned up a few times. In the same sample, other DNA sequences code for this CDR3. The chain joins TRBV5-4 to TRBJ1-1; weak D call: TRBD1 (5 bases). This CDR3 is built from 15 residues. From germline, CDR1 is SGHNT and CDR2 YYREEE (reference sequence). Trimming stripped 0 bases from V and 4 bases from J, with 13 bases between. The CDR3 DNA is TGTGCCAGCAGCTTGGCTAGGGGAACGGGCACTGAAGCTTTCTTT. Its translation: CASSLARGTGTEAFF.

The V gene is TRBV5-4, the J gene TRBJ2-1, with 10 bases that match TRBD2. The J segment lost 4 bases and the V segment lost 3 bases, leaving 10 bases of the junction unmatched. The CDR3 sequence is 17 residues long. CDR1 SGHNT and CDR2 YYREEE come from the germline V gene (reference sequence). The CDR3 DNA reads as TGTGCCAGCAGCTCCAACCGTCTAGCGGGAGCTTACAATGAGCAGTTCTTC. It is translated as CASSSNRLAGAYNEQFF.

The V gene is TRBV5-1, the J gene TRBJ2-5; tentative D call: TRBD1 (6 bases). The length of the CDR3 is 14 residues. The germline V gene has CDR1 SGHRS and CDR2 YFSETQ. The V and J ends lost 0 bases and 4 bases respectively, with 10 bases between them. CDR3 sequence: CASSLGLGGETQYF. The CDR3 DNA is TGCGCCAGCAGCTTGGGGCTAGGGGGAGAGACCCAGTACTTC.

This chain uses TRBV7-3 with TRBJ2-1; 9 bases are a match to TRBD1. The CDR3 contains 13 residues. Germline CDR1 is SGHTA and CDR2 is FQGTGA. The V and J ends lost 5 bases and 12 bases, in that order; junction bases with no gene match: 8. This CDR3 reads CASSPYRGQVQFF. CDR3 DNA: TGTGCCAGCAGCCCTTACAGGGGGCAGGTGCAGTTCTTC. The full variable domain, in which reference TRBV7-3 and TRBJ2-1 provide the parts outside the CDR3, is GAGVSQTPSNKVTEKGKYVELRCDPISGHTALYWYRQSLGQGPEFLIYFQGTGAADDSGLPNDRFFAVRPEGSVSTLKIQRTERGDSAVYLCASSPYRGQVQFFGPGTRLTVL.

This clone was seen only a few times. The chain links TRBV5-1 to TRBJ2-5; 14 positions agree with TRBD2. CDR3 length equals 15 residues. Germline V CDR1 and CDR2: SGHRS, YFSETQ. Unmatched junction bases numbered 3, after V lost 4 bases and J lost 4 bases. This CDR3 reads CASSRGTSGRETQYF. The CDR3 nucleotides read TGCGCCAGCAGCCGAGGGACTAGCGGGAGAGAGACCCAGTACTTC.

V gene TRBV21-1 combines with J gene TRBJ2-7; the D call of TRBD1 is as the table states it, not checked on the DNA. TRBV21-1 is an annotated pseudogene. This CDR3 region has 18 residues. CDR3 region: CASSKDLARGIFSYEQYF. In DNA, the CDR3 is TGTGCCAGCAGCAAAGATCTTGCCAGGGGCATCTTCTCCTACGAGCAGTACTTC.

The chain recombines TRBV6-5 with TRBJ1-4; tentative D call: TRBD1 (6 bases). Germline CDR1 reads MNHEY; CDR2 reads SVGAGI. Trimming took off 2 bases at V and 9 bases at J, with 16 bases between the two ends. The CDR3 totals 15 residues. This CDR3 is CASSYGGKAGKKLFF. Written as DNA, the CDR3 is TGTGCCAGCAGTTACGGGGGCAAGGCCGGGAAAAAACTGTTTTTT.

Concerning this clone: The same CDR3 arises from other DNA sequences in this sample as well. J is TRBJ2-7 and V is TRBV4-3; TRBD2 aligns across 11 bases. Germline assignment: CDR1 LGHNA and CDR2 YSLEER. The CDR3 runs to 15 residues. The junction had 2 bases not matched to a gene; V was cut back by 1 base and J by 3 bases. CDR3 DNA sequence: TGCGCCAGCAGCCAAGGTCTAGCGGGAGGCTACGAGCAGTACTTC. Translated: CASSQGLAGGYEQYF.

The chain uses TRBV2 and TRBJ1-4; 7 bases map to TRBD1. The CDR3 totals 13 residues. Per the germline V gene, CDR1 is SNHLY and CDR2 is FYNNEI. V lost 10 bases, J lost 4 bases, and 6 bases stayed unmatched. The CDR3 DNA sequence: TGTGCCATCCAGGGGGTACTTAATGAAAAACTGTTTTTT. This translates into CAIQGVLNEKLFF.

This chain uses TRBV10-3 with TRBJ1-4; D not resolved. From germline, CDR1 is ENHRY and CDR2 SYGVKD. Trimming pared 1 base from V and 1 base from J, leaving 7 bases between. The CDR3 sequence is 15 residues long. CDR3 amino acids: CAISELGGTNEKLFF. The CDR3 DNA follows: TGTGCCATCAGTGAGTTGGGAGGAACTAATGAAAAACTGTTTTTT.

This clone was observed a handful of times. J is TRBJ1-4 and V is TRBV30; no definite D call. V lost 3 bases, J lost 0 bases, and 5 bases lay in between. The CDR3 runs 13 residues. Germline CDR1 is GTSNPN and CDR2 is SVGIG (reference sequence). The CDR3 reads CAWSGTTNEKLFF. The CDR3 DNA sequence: TGTGCCTGGAGCGGGACAACTAATGAAAAACTGTTTTTT.

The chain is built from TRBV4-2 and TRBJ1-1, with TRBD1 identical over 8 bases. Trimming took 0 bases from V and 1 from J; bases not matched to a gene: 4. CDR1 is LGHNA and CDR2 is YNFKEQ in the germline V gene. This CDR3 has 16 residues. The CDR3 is CASSQDSDRGNTEAFF. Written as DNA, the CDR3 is TGTGCCAGCAGCCAAGATTCCGACAGGGGGAACACTGAAGCTTTCTTT.

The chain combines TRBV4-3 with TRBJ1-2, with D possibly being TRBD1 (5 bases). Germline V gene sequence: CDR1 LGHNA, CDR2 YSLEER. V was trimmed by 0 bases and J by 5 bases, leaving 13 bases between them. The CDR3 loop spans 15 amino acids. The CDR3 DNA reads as TGCGCCAGCAGCCAAGAAATACAGGCGCAGTATGGCTACACCTTC. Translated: CASSQEIQAQYGYTF.

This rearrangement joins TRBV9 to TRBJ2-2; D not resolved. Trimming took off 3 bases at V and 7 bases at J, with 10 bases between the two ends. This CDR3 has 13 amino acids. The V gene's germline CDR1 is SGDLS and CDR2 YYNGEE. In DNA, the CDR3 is TGTGCCAGCAGCGACTCCACGAGCGGGGAGCTGTTTTTT. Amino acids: CASSDSTSGELFF. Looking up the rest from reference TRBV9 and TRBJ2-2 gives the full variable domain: DSGVTQTPKHLITATGQRVTLRCSPRSGDLSVYWYQQSLDQGLQFLIQYYNGEERAKGNILERFSAQQFPDLHSELNLSSLELGDSALYFCASSDSTSGELFFGEGSRLTVL.

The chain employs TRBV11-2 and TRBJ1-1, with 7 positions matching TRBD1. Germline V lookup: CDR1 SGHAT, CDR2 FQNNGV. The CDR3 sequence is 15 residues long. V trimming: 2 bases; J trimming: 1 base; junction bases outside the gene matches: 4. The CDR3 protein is CASSLPRTGNTEAFF. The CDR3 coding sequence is TGTGCCAGCAGCTTACCTCGGACAGGGAACACTGAAGCTTTCTTT.